This T cell receptor (beta chain) was recovered during a study of cytomegalovirus exposure and HLA in healthy donors (dated by TCRdb to about 2017). Context from the whole study: According to a later analysis, the roughly 120 validation repertoires were produced on the same platform as the roughly 720 repertoires of the first cohort. The study aimed to test whether cataloging public T cell receptors could reveal signatures of past pathogen exposure. In addition to the first cohort of approximately 650 subjects, a separate validation cohort of 100 to 150 different subjects was used. The study combined high-throughput TCR immunosequencing, statistical association of individual TCRs with disease status, and machine learning to predict cytomegalovirus infection status. Summary of the overall study and its limitations: A later analysis had no HLA typing for the validation cohort, so co-occurrence there was scored across all 130 or so repertoires. Of the cluster scores, 90% to 95% were above 0 in a later analysis, which found that TCRs clustered in the first cohort also tended to co-occur in the 95 to 150 validation repertoires. In both the original and validation cohorts, the classifier was reported to diagnose cytomegalovirus status with high specificity and sensitivity. The authors suggested that the approach could potentially be generalized to other disease states and immunological phenotypes. A few of the identified cytomegalovirus-associated TCR beta chains were confirmed in vitro to be specific for cytomegalovirus antigens. The study gave a list of 150 to 200 TCR beta chains associated with cytomegalovirus. Most TCR sequences were seen in very few donors, while some public TCRs were found in many individuals.

Regarding this clone: The antigen it binds to is not known. Within one base of it there is no much larger clone, and no base qualities were kept.

The library was made by the immunoSEQ multiplex PCR assay. Per the source publication's procedure: A statistical classification framework was built for diagnosing cytomegalovirus status from the catalog of TCR beta chain sequences. TCRdb mirrors the immuneACCESS table, restricted to in-frame sequences. Some clones are absent from its copies; in checked studies, under half trace to an unresolved V gene, and the reason for the others is unknown. V, J and clone size were drawn from that table, and D and trimming were deduced from the DNA. Recorded for this sample are 130,000 to 150,000 clones; 85% to 90% of them occurred a single time. Of the sample, around 3.4% is held by the ten largest clones. The germline V gene provides CDR1 SGHRS and CDR2 YFSETQ. Including cysteine and phenylalanine, the CDR3 has 14 amino acids. The CDR3 DNA has 42 bases and is translated from base 1. At the junction V is shortened by 6 bases and J by 5 bases, with 18 bases in between.

Separate from the approximately 700-subject first cohort, the validation cohort of 90 to 150 subjects was the group to which the donors belonged. This receptor chain uses TRBV5-1 and TRBJ2-7; a tentative D match to TRBD2 spans 6 bases. Sequences were obtained from PBMCs. This TCR came from a woman younger than 30 in good health and CMV-seropositive. Read as DNA, the sequence is TGCGCCAGCACCCATCGGGGGAGAGGCGACGAGCAGTACTTC. Translated, this gives CASTHRGRGDEQYF.